A single sample gave rise to the 32 T cell receptor beta chains below, sequenced in a study of blood T cell repertoires in COVID-19. Generated by immunoSEQ multiplex PCR, the TCRdb table keeps only in-frame clones and is missing some. The sample has roughly 81,000 clones, around 85% seen once; the top ten hold approximately 3%. Sample: peripheral blood. These receptors were obtained from a woman older than 75 with COVID-19, enrolled during active disease.

This rearrangement joins TRBV3-1 (or the pseudogene TRBV3-2) to TRBJ1-6; 10 bases are a match to TRBD1. The CDR3 covers 18 residues. Germline V gene lookup returns CDR1 LGHDT and CDR2 YNNKEL (reference sequence). Losses at the gene ends were 5 bases for V and 1 base for J; bases not matched to a gene: 8. Here the CDR3 reads CASSSPGQGTSYNSPLHF. CDR3 nucleotides: TGTGCCAGCAGCTCACCGGGACAGGGGACATCCTATAATTCACCCCTCCACTTT.

This chain joins TRBV24-1 and TRBJ2-2; 12 nucleotides line up with TRBD1. This CDR3 is 19 amino acids long. V trimming: 1 base; J trimming: 6 bases; junction bases outside the gene matches: 11. Germline lookup yields CDR1 KGHDR and CDR2 SFDVKD. CDR3 region: CATSDFGRDRGQSAGELFF. Written as DNA, the CDR3 is TGTGCCACCAGTGATTTCGGCCGGGACAGGGGGCAGTCGGCCGGGGAGCTGTTTTTT.

In this sample, this clone turned up a few times. The gene calls are TRBV19 and TRBJ2-7; 8 bases fit TRBD2. Germline V gene lookup returns CDR1 LNHDA and CDR2 SQIVND (reference sequence). After removal of 3 bases from V and 0 bases from J, the junction contained 10 bases not matched to a gene. The CDR3 consists of 17 residues. The CDR3 sequence: CASSMLRGGTYSYEQYF. CDR3 DNA: TGTGCCAGTAGTATGCTACGGGGGGGAACGTACTCCTACGAGCAGTACTTC.

CDR3 coding DNA: TGCGCCAGCAGAAGTTCCCAGGGGGCGAGTTTTGGCACCTTC. Its translation: CASRSSQGASFGTF. This rearrangement joins TRBV5-1 to TRBJ1-2, with 8 positions matching TRBD1. Germline V CDR1 and CDR2: SGHRS, YFSETQ. J lost 13 bases, V lost 5 bases, and 16 bases had no gene match. This CDR3 is 14 amino acids long. The full variable domain, in which reference TRBV5-1 and TRBJ1-2 provide the parts outside the CDR3, is KAGVTQTPRYLIKTRGQQVTLSCSPISGHRSVSWYQQTPGQGLQFLFEYFSETQRNKGNFPGRFSGRQFSNSRSEMNVSTLELGDSALYLCASRSSQGASFGTFGSGTRLTVV.

The gene calls are TRBV27 and TRBJ2-1, with 7 bases matching TRBD2. The CDR3 loop spans 24 amino acids. In germline, CDR1 is MNHEY, CDR2 SMNVEV (reference sequence). Trimming at V came to 3 bases and at J to 7 bases, leaving 36 bases not matched to a gene. The CDR3 bases are TGTGCCAGCAGTTTCGCCCCCTACATAACCGGGACCCAAGGACCGGGGCGGGAGAGGAATGAGCAGTTCTTC. Translating it yields CASSFAPYITGTQGPGRERNEQFF.

This chain joins TRBV3-1 (or the pseudogene TRBV3-2) and TRBJ1-5; D call uncertain. Germline V gene data show CDR1 as LGHDT and CDR2 as YNNKEL (reference sequence). Trimming took off 6 bases at V and 1 base at J, with 10 bases between the two ends. The CDR3 consists of 14 residues. The CDR3 sequence: CASSTHESNQPQHF. The CDR3 nucleotides read TGTGCCAGCAGTACACACGAAAGCAATCAGCCCCAGCATTTT.

The chain has TRBV6-6 and TRBJ2-5; no definite D call. CDR1 and CDR2 from the germline V gene are MNHNY and SVGAGI (reference sequence). The V end was cut by 2 bases, the J end by 5 bases, with 12 bases between. This CDR3 contains 14 residues. CDR3 protein: CASSYGTFGETQYF. The CDR3 DNA reads TGTGCCAGCAGTTACGGTACCTTCGGGGAGACCCAGTACTTC.

The rearrangement uses TRBV4-1 and TRBJ1-4, with 11 positions matching TRBD1. This CDR3 region has 20 residues. In germline, CDR1 is MGHRA, CDR2 YSYEKL. The ends lost 2 bases at V and 5 bases at J; junction bases unmatched: 16. Written as DNA, the CDR3 is TGCGCCAGCAGCCAACTGATTGTGGGACAGGGGGGGGACCCGAATGAAAAACTGTTTTTT. Its translation: CASSQLIVGQGGDPNEKLFF.

V usage is TRBV9 and J usage is TRBJ2-1; 7 bases are a match to TRBD1. CDR1 is SGDLS and CDR2 is YYNGEE in the germline V gene. V gave up 3 bases and J gave up 0 bases; unmatched junction bases: 9. The CDR3 has 17 amino acids. Here the CDR3 DNA reads TGTGCCAGCAGCGCGACCAGTCGGACAGGCTCCTACAATGAGCAGTTCTTC. Residues: CASSATSRTGSYNEQFF.

V usage is TRBV11-2 and J usage is TRBJ2-3; possible D gene TRBD2, 6 bases. The CDR3 totals 15 residues. V was cut by 3 bases and J by 4 bases, with 14 bases left in between. Germline lookup yields CDR1 SGHAT and CDR2 FQNNGV. The CDR3 sequence: CASSFRTGDSDTQYF. The CDR3 DNA is TGTGCCAGCAGCTTCCGGACGGGGGACTCAGATACGCAGTATTTT. The full variable domain, completed using reference TRBV11-2 and TRBJ2-3, is EAGVAQSPRYKIIEKRQSVAFWCNPISGHATLYWYQQILGQGPKLLIQFQNNGVVDDSQLPKDRFSAERLKGVDSTLKIQPAKLEDSAVYLCASSFRTGDSDTQYFGPGTRLTVL.

The V gene is TRBV30, the J gene TRBJ1-5; D not certain. Trimming left V 1 base short and J 4 bases short, with 8 bases between. The length of the CDR3 is 13 residues. CDR1 and CDR2 from the germline V gene are GTSNPN and SVGIG (reference sequence). The CDR3 protein is CAWSGGVNQPQHF. CDR3 DNA sequence: TGTGCCTGGAGTGGGGGAGTAAATCAGCCCCAGCATTTT. Filled out from reference TRBV30 and TRBJ1-5, the complete variable domain reads SQTIHQWPATLVQPVGSPLSLECTVEGTSNPNLYWYRQAAGRGLQLLFYSVGIGQISSEVPQNLSASRPQDRQFILSSKKLLLSDSGFYLCAWSGGVNQPQHFGDGTRLSIL.

This chain connects TRBV7-9 to TRBJ2-7; 7 bases match TRBD1. Unmatched junction bases numbered 6, after V lost 5 bases and J lost 2 bases. The V gene's germline CDR1 is SEHNR and CDR2 FQNEAQ (reference sequence). This CDR3 spans 14 amino acids. The DNA for the CDR3 is TGTGCCAGCAGCGATCGGACAGGAACCTACGAGCAGTACTTC. Its protein product is CASSDRTGTYEQYF.

The V call is TRBV6-6, the J call TRBJ2-7, with TRBD1 matching over 11 bases. The CDR3 totals 16 residues. Germline V gives CDR1 MNHNY, CDR2 SVGAGI (reference sequence). The V gene end was trimmed by 6 bases and the J gene end by 3 bases; junction bases not matched to a gene: 10. CDR3 in amino acids: CASSNGGDRGNYEQYF. DNA for the CDR3: TGTGCCAGCAGCAACGGCGGGGACAGGGGGAACTACGAGCAGTACTTC.

The chain links TRBV19 to TRBJ2-7; 8 bases are a match to TRBD1. V lost 3 bases to trimming and J lost 6 bases; unmatched junction nucleotides: 13. CDR3 length: 16 amino acids. Germline loops: CDR1 LNHDA, CDR2 SQIVND (reference sequence). The CDR3 coding sequence is TGTGCCAGTAGTATTGCAGGGGGCTCCTTGGGCGCCGAGCAGTACTTC. Protein: CASSIAGGSLGAEQYF.

Regarding this clone: Within the sample, other DNA sequences also encode this same CDR3. The chain employs TRBV2 and TRBJ2-1; D uncertain. Germline CDR1 and CDR2: SNHLY and FYNNEI. Trimming left V 8 bases short and J 1 base short, with 3 bases between. CDR3 size: 11 residues. CDR3 protein: CASRSYNEQFF. The CDR3 DNA reads TGTGCCAGCCGGTCCTACAATGAGCAGTTCTTC.

The V gene is TRBV15, the J gene TRBJ1-5; D is unresolved. This CDR3 contains 16 residues. From germline, CDR1 is LNHNV and CDR2 YYDKDF (reference sequence). V was trimmed by 3 bases and J by 5 bases, leaving 17 bases between them. The CDR3 is CATSRSTVIADQPQHF. CDR3 nucleotide sequence: TGTGCCACCAGCAGGAGTACGGTTATTGCCGATCAGCCCCAGCATTTT.

This chain joins TRBV19 and TRBJ2-7; 8 positions agree with TRBD1. Germline V gene sequence: CDR1 LNHDA, CDR2 SQIVND (reference sequence). V lost 3 bases, J lost 3 bases, and 7 bases stayed unmatched. The length of the CDR3 is 15 residues. CDR3 sequence reads: CASSMVAGGRYEQYF. DNA for the CDR3: TGTGCCAGTAGTATGGTAGCAGGGGGCCGCTACGAGCAGTACTTC.

The J gene is TRBJ2-3, the V gene TRBV14; 13 positions match TRBD2. This CDR3 has 19 residues. With 0 bases clipped from V and 0 bases from J, the junction kept 6 bases outside the gene matches. The germline V gene has CDR1 SGHDN and CDR2 FVKESK. CDR3 in DNA: TGTGCCAGCAGCCAAGAGATATGGGGACTAGCGGGGAGCACAGATACGCAGTATTTT. This gives the protein CASSQEIWGLAGSTDTQYF.

The chain uses TRBV7-2 and TRBJ2-3; TRBD1 matches at 10 bases. After removal of 5 bases from V and 1 base from J, the junction contained 15 bases not matched to a gene. Germline V CDR1 and CDR2: SGHTA, FQGNSA. The CDR3 is 19 residues long. In DNA, the CDR3 is TGTGCCAGCAGCGATCTCGGGACAGGGGCGTGGAGTGGCACAGATACGCAGTATTTT. This sequence encodes CASSDLGTGAWSGTDTQYF.

This clone was seen more than once but under ten times. CDR3: CASSGTSGGAQETQYF. In DNA, the CDR3 is TGTGCCAGCAGCGGGACTAGCGGGGGGGCTCAGGAGACCCAGTACTTC. The rearrangement links TRBV9 to TRBJ2-5; 15 positions agree with TRBD2. V lost 3 bases to trimming and J lost 5 bases; unmatched junction nucleotides: 5. In germline, CDR1 is SGDLS, CDR2 YYNGEE. This CDR3 contains 16 residues.

This chain links TRBV4-2 with TRBJ2-5; D perhaps matches TRBD2 (6 bases). CDR1 LGHNA and CDR2 YNFKEQ come from the germline V gene. The CDR3 is made up of 12 amino acids. The V end was cut by 4 bases, the J end by 5 bases, with 8 bases between. The CDR3: CASSPAGETQYF. The CDR3 DNA sequence: TGTGCCAGCAGCCCCGCGGGGGAGACCCAGTACTTC.

This clone has just one count. This chain uses TRBV19 with TRBJ2-2, with TRBD1 identical over 11 bases. V lost 5 bases to trimming and J lost 7 bases; unmatched junction nucleotides: 9. The CDR3 contains 16 residues. CDR1 and CDR2 from the germline V gene are LNHDA and SQIVND (reference sequence). In nucleotides, the CDR3 is TGTGCCAGTAGTCCGCGGACAGGGGGCTATGTCGGGGAGCTGTTTTTT. This translates into CASSPRTGGYVGELFF.

A few counts support this clone. The gene calls are TRBV5-1 and TRBJ2-1; 10 bases match TRBD2. V trimming: 0 bases; J trimming: 9 bases; junction bases outside the gene matches: 3. Germline loops: CDR1 SGHRS, CDR2 YFSETQ. This CDR3 contains 14 residues. The CDR3, as DNA: TGCGCCAGCAGCTTGGAAAGCGGGAGGGCTGAGCAGTTCTTC. Protein: CASSLESGRAEQFF.

This clone was detected only a few times. This chain links TRBV2 with TRBJ1-1, with D perhaps TRBD1 (5 bases). The CDR3 length is 11 residues. Germline V lookup: CDR1 SNHLY, CDR2 FYNNEI. The V gene lost 10 bases and the J gene lost 2 bases, with 8 bases spanning the gap. The CDR3 bases are TGTGCCAAGACAGTTAACACTGAAGCTTTCTTT. This translates into CAKTVNTEAFF. The complete variable domain, with remaining parts taken from reference TRBV2 and TRBJ1-1, reads EPEVTQTPSHQVTQMGQEVILRCVPISNHLYFYWYRQILGQKVEFLVSFYNNEISEKSEIFDDQFSVERPDGSNFTLKIRSTKLEDSAMYFCAKTVNTEAFFGQGTRLTVV.

This rearrangement joins TRBV11-1 to TRBJ1-3; D not resolved. V was trimmed by 5 bases and J by 5 bases, leaving 19 bases between them. From germline, CDR1 is SGHAT and CDR2 FQDESV (reference sequence). The CDR3 has 16 amino acids. The CDR3 spells CASSPWGGSQRNTIYF. CDR3 coding DNA: TGTGCCAGCAGCCCGTGGGGAGGATCCCAACGAAACACCATATATTTT.

This chain joins TRBV18 and TRBJ2-1; TRBD2 matches 11 bases. The CDR3 is made up of 17 amino acids. The V gene's germline CDR1 is KGHSH and CDR2 LQKENI. V lost 2 bases and J lost 12; bases outside the gene matches: 15. The CDR3 DNA follows: TGTGCCAGCTCACCATACCAAGGTCTAGCGGGGGGCCCTGGGCAGTTCTTC. Protein sequence: CASSPYQGLAGGPGQFF.

V is TRBV18 and J is TRBJ2-3; tentative D call: TRBD1 (6 bases). The ends were cut back, 3 bases at V and 8 bases at J, with 12 bases in the middle. Germline V CDR1 and CDR2: KGHSH, LQKENI. This CDR3 is built from 13 residues. The CDR3 spells CASSPSYRATQYF. CDR3 in DNA: TGTGCCAGCTCACCGTCCTACAGGGCTACGCAGTATTTT. Variable domain in full (rest from reference TRBV18 and TRBJ2-3): NAGVMQNPRHLVRRRGQEARLRCSPMKGHSHVYWYRQLPEEGLKFMVYLQKENIIDESGMPKERFSAEFPKEGPSILRIQQVVRGDSAAYFCASSPSYRATQYFGPGTRLTVL.

The chain combines TRBV3-1 (or the pseudogene TRBV3-2) with TRBJ2-5, with 11 bases identical to TRBD2. This CDR3 comprises 14 residues. V lost 4 bases to trimming and J lost 5 bases; unmatched junction nucleotides: 3. CDR1 is LGHDT, CDR2 YNNKEL, per germline (reference sequence). CDR3 residues: CASSPRLAGETQYF. For the CDR3, the DNA is TGTGCCAGCAGCCCACGACTAGCGGGGGAGACCCAGTACTTC.

The J gene is TRBJ2-3, the V gene TRBV11-1; 7 nucleotides agree with TRBD2. The V segment lost 5 bases and the J segment 12 bases; nucleotides outside the gene matches: 14. This CDR3 has 14 amino acids. Germline CDR1 reads SGHAT; CDR2 reads FQDESV (reference sequence). CDR3 protein: CASSPYTGLGEQYF. CDR3 sequence (DNA): TGTGCCAGCAGCCCTTACACCGGACTAGGAGAACAGTATTTT. Supplemented by reference TRBV11-1 and TRBJ2-3, the full variable domain reads EAEVAQSPRYKITEKSQAVAFWCDPISGHATLYWYRQILGQGPELLVQFQDESVVDDSQLPKDRFSAERLKGVDSTLKIQPAELGDSAMYLCASSPYTGLGEQYFGPGTRLTVL.

This sequence joins TRBV6-2 or TRBV6-3 and TRBJ2-1; D remains unclear. Per germline, CDR1 MNHEY and CDR2 SVGEGT. The V gene lost 4 bases and the J gene lost 9 bases, with 7 bases spanning the gap. The CDR3 runs to 11 residues. The CDR3 coding sequence is TGTGCCAGCAGTTCCTTCGGTGAGCAGTTCTTC. Translation: CASSSFGEQFF.

This sequence joins TRBV6-1 and TRBJ1-2, with 8 bases fitting TRBD1. The CDR3 covers 14 residues. V lost 2 bases and J lost 8; bases outside the gene matches: 7. Per germline, CDR1 MNHNS and CDR2 SASEGT. This CDR3 is CASSEFGQGVGYTF. DNA of the CDR3: TGTGCCAGCAGTGAATTTGGACAGGGTGTCGGCTACACCTTC.

This clone was observed once. The rearrangement uses TRBV6-6 and TRBJ1-2; D might be TRBD1 (6 bases). V lost 5 bases, J lost 6 bases, and 16 bases lay in between. The CDR3 loop spans 14 amino acids. Germline V gives CDR1 MNHNY, CDR2 SVGAGI (reference sequence). The CDR3 region is CASSADRRGDGYTF. The CDR3 nucleotides are TGTGCCAGCAGTGCCGACAGGCGAGGGGATGGCTACACCTTC.